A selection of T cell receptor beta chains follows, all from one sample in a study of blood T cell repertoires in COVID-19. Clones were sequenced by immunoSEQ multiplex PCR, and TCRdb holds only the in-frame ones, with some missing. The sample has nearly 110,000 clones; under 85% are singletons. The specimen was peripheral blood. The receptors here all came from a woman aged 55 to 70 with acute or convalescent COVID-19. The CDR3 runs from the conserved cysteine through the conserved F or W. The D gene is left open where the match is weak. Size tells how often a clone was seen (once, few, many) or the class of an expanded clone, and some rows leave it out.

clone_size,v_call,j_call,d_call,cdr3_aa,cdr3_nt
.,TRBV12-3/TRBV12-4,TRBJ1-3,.,CASSFQGTNTIYF,TGTGCCAGCAGTTTCCAGGGGACAAACACCATATATTTT
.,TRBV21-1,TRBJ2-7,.,CASSNVEGLVYEQYF,TGTGCCAGCAGCAACGTGGAGGGGCTTGTGTACGAGCAGTACTTC
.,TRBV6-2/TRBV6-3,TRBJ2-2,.,CASSYPTGRPNTGELFF,TGTGCCAGCAGTTACCCGACAGGCCGACCGAACACCGGGGAGCTGTTTTTT
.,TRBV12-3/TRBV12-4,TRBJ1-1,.,CASSLGPDTEAFF,TGTGCCAGCAGTTTGGGGCCCGACACTGAAGCTTTCTTT
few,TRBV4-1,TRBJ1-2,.,CASSHPGFGLGYTF,TGCGCCAGCAGCCACCCGGGGTTCGGATTGGGCTACACCTTC
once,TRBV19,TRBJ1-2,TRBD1,CASSIGQGAYGYTF,TGTGCCAGTAGTATCGGACAGGGGGCCTATGGCTACACCTTC
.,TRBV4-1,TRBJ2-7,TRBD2,CASSQDSVTSGGFYEQYF,TGCGCCAGCAGCCAAGATTCGGTAACTAGCGGAGGTTTCTACGAGCAGTACTTC
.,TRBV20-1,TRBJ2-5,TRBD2,CSASTETGGLAGVYQETQYF,TGCAGTGCTAGTACCGAGACCGGCGGACTAGCGGGGGTTTACCAAGAGACCCAGTACTTC
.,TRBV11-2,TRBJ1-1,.,CASSMDRFNTEAFF,TGTGCCAGCAGCATGGACAGATTCAACACTGAAGCTTTCTTT
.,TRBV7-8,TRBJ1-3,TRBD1,CASSPGTGRNTIYF,TGTGCCAGCAGCCCCGGGACAGGGAGAAACACCATATATTTT
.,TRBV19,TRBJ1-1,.,CASRSAGRKNTEAFF,TGTGCCAGTAGGTCGGCGGGACGGAAGAACACTGAAGCTTTCTTT
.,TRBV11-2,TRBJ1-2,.,CASSQDRNYGYTF,TGTGCCAGCAGCCAGGACAGAAACTATGGCTACACCTTC
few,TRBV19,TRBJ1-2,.,CASSILGALLCYTF,TGTGCCAGTAGTATATTAGGGGCGCTTTTGTGCTACACCTTC
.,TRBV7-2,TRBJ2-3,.,CASSLARSSDTQYF,TGTGCCAGCAGCTTAGCGAGGAGTTCAGATACGCAGTATTTT
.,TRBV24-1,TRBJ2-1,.,CATLLRGSDEQFF,TGTGCCACCCTGCTTCGGGGGAGCGATGAGCAGTTCTTC
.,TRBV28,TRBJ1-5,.,CASSLTTPSNQPQHF,TGTGCCAGCAGTTTAACGACTCCCTCCAATCAGCCCCAGCATTTT
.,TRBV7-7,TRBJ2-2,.,CASSSLDSNTGELFF,TGTGCTAGCAGCTCCCTGGACTCTAACACCGGGGAGCTGTTTTTT
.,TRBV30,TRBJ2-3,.,CAWSVAGGTDTQYF,TGTGCCTGGAGTGTTGCGGGCGGCACAGATACGCAGTATTTT
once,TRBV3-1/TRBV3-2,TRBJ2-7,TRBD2,CASSPASGGAYEQYF,TGTGCCAGCAGCCCAGCTAGCGGGGGGGCCTACGAGCAGTACTTC
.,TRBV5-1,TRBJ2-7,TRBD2,CASSLRSGGSYEQYF,TGCGCCAGCAGCTTGAGAAGCGGGGGCTCCTACGAGCAGTACTTC
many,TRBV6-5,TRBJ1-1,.,CASSYSNTNTEAFF,TGTGCCAGCAGTTACTCTAACACGAACACTGAAGCTTTCTTT
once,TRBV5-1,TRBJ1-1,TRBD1,CASRPGQTNTEAFF,TGCGCCAGCAGACCGGGACAGACGAACACTGAAGCTTTCTTT
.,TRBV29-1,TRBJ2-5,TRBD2,CSVDFWTSGEETQYF,TGCAGCGTTGACTTCTGGACTAGCGGGGAAGAGACCCAGTACTTC
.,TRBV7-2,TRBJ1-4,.,CASSFYRNEKLFF,TGTGCCAGCAGCTTTTACAGGAATGAAAAACTGTTTTTT
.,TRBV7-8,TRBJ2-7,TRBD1,CASSLGTETGGREQYF,TGTGCCAGCAGCTTAGGGACTGAGACAGGGGGCCGCGAGCAGTACTTC
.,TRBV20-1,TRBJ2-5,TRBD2,CSASTNGLAGGRETQYF,TGCAGTGCTAGTACCAACGGACTAGCGGGGGGGCGGGAGACCCAGTACTTC
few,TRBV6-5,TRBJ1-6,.,CASSYYGQNNSPLHF,TGTGCCAGCAGTTACTACGGACAGAATAATTCACCCCTCCACTTT
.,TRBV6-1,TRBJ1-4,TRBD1,CASSEGTGKLFF,TGTGCCAGCAGTGAAGGGACAGGGAAACTGTTTTTT
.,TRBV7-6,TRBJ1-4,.,CASSSPDTSTNEKLFF,TGTGCCAGCAGCTCCCCAGACACGTCAACTAATGAAAAACTGTTTTTT
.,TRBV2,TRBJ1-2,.,CASSLLPPGAELGYTF,TGTGCCAGCAGTCTCCTGCCGCCAGGGGCCGAATTAGGCTACACCTTC
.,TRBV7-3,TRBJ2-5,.,CASSSDPSRETQYF,TGTGCCAGCAGCTCCGATCCCTCCCGGGAGACCCAGTACTTC
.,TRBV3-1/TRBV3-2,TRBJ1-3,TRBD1,CASSQEGGWSHGNTIYF,TGTGCCAGCAGCCAAGAAGGGGGCTGGTCCCATGGAAACACCATATATTTT
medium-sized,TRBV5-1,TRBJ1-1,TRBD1,CASSLGTGGVNTEAFF,TGCGCCAGCAGCTTGGGGACAGGGGGCGTTAACACTGAAGCTTTCTTT
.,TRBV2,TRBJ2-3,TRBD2,CASSGGGTDTQYF,TGTGCCAGCTCTGGGGGGGGGACAGATACGCAGTATTTT
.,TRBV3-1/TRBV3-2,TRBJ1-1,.,CASSQDSLSRIEAFF,TGTGCCAGCAGCCAAGATTCGCTCTCGAGGATAGAAGCTTTCTTT
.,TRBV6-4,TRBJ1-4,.,CASSDSTGGNEKLFF,TGTGCCAGCAGTGACTCGACGGGGGGGAATGAAAAACTGTTTTTT
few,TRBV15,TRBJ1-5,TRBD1,CATSRTGGAGRNQPQHF,TGTGCCACCAGCAGGACAGGGGGCGCGGGTCGCAATCAGCCCCAGCATTTT